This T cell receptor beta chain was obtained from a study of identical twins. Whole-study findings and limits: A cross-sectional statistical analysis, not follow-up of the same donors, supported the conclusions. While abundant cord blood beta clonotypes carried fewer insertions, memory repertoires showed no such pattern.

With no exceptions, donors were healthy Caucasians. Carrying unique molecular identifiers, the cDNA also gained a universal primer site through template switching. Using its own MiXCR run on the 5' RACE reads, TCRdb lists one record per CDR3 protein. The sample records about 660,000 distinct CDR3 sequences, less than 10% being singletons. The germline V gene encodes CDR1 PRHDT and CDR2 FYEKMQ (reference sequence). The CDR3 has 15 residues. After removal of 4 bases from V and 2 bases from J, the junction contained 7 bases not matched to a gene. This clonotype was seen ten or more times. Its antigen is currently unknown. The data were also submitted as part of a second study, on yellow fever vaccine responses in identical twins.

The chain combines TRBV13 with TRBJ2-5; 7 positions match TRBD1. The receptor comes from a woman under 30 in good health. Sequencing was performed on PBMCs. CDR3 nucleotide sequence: TGTGCCAGCAGCTCAGTCGGGACAGTACAAGAGACCCAGTACTTC. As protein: CASSSVGTVQETQYF.